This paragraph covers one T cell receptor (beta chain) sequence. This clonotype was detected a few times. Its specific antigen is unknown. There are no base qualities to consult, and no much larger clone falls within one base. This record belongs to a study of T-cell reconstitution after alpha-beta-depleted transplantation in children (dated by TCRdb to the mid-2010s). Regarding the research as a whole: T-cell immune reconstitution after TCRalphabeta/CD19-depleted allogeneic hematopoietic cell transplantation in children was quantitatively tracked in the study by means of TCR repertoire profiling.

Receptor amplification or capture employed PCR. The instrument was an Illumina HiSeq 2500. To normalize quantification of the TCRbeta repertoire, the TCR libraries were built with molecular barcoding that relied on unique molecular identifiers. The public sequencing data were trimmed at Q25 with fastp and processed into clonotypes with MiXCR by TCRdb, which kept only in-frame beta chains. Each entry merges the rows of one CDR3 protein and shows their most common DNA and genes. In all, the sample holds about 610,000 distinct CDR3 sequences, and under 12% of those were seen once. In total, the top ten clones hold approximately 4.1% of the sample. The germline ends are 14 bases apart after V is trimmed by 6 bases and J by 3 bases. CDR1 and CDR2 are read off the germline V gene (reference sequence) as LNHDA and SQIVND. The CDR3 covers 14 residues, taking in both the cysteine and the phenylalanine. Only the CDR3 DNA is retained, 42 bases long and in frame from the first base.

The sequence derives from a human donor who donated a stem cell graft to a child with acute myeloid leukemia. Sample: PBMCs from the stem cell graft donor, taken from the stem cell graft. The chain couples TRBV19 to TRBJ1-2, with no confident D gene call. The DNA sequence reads TGTGCCAGTAGGGAGGTTGGACGCTACTATGGCTACACCTTC. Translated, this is CASREVGRYYGYTF.